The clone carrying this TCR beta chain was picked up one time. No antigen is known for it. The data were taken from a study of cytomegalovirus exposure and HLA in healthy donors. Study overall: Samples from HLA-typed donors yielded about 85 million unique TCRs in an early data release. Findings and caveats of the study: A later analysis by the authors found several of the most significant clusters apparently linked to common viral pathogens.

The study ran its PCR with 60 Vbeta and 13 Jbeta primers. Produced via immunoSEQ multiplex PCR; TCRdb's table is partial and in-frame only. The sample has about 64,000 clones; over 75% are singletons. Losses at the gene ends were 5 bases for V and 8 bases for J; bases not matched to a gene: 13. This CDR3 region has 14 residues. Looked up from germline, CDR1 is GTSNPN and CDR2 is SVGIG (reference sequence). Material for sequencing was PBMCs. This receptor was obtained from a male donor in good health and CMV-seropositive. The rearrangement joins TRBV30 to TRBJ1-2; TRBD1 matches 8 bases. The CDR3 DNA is TGTGCCTGGGGGCGAAAGACAGGGGTAAAAGGCTACACCTTC. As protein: CAWGRKTGVKGYTF.